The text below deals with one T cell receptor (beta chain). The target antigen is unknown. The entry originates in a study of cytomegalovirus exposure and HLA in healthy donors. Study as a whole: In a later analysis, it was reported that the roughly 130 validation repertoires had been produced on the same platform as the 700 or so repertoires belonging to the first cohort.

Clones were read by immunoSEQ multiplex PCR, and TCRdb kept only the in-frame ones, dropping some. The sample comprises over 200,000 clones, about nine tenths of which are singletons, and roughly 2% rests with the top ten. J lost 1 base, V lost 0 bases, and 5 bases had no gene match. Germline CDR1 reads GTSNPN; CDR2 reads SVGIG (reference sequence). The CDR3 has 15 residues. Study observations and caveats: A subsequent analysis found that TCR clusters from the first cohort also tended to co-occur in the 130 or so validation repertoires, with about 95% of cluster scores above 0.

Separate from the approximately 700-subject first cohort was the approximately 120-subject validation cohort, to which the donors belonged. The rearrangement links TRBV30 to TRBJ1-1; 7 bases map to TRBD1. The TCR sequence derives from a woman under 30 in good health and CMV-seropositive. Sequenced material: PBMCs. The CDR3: CAWSVRTGRNTEAFF. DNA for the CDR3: TGTGCCTGGAGTGTACGGACAGGACGGAACACTGAAGCTTTCTTT.